Shown below are 5 T cell receptor beta chains from a single sample sequenced in a study of OX40 agonist ivuxolimab in advanced cancers. The method was immunoSEQ multiplex PCR; TCRdb's version includes in-frame clones alone and lacks a portion of them. The data show 60,000 to 65,000 clones, more than 85% seen once. The sequences come from CD4+ or CD8+ T cells sorted from blood, collected in a trial of the OX40 agonist ivuxolimab. The receptors were gathered from an adult with an advanced solid tumor such as melanoma, head and neck, liver or kidney cancer.

The V gene is TRBV7-3, the J gene TRBJ2-2, with 7 bases that match TRBD2. Trimming cost V 2 bases and J 4 bases; bases outside gene matches: 7. Germline loops: CDR1 SGHTA, CDR2 FQGTGA. The CDR3 extends over 16 amino acids. CDR3 in DNA: TGTGCCAGCAGCTTACCTAGCGGAGCCCTCACCGGGGAGCTGTTTTTT. It specifies CASSLPSGALTGELFF. The whole variable domain, remainder taken from reference TRBV7-3 and TRBJ2-2, is GAGVSQTPSNKVTEKGKYVELRCDPISGHTALYWYRQSLGQGPEFLIYFQGTGAADDSGLPNDRFFAVRPEGSVSTLKIQRTERGDSAVYLCASSLPSGALTGELFFGEGSRLTVL.

This clone was recorded once. This chain joins TRBV19 and TRBJ1-5; D is perhaps TRBD1 (5 bases). This CDR3 is built from 13 residues. The germline V and J ends were trimmed by 3 bases and 4 bases, with 7 bases remaining between them. Germline V gives CDR1 LNHDA, CDR2 SQIVND (reference sequence). This chain's CDR3 is CASSMGLNQPQHF. CDR3 bases: TGTGCCAGTAGTATGGGACTGAATCAGCCCCAGCATTTT.

The V gene is TRBV6-6, the J gene TRBJ1-2, with D unclear. V was trimmed by 0 bases and J by 10 bases, leaving 12 bases between them. The germline CDR1 and CDR2 sequences are MNHNY and SVGAGI (reference sequence). CDR3 length equals 13 residues. CDR3: CASSYSSGTLYTF. CDR3 nucleotide sequence: TGTGCCAGCAGTTACTCGAGCGGTACCCTCTACACCTTC.

The genes are TRBV15 and TRBJ1-3; D is possibly TRBD1 (5 bases). V was clipped by 1 base and J by 0 bases, with 13 bases between them. Germline lookup yields CDR1 LNHNV and CDR2 YYDKDF (reference sequence). The CDR3 loop spans 17 amino acids. CDR3: CATSRGDAGLSGNTIYF. DNA for the CDR3: TGTGCCACCAGCAGAGGGGACGCGGGGCTCTCTGGAAACACCATATATTTT.

In this sample, this clone turned up once. V is TRBV19 and J is TRBJ2-5; the match to TRBD1 covers 7 bases. Trimming removed 0 bases from V and 5 bases from J; junction bases left unmatched: 6. The germline V gene encodes CDR1 LNHDA and CDR2 SQIVND (reference sequence). The CDR3 loop spans 15 amino acids. CDR3 region: CASSIDLGGWETQYF. CDR3 DNA: TGTGCCAGTAGTATAGATCTAGGGGGCTGGGAGACCCAGTACTTC.